Shown below are 18 T cell receptor beta chains from a single sample sequenced in a study of blood T cell repertoires in COVID-19 (TCRdb year 2020). Libraries were built with the immunoSEQ multiplex PCR assay. What TCRdb holds here is the immuneACCESS table cut down to in-frame rearrangements. Part of the clones is not present; checked against another copy, under half of the missing clones reflect an unresolved V gene, and the others are unexplained. This sample gives under 150,000 clones in total; more than 70% of them show up just once. About 2.5% of the sample comes from the top ten. Sequencing was carried out using peripheral blood. Receptors were obtained from a human donor in a cohort sampled during active COVID-19.

The chain uses TRBV6-2 or TRBV6-3 and TRBJ1-3; D unclear. Trimming left V 0 bases short and J 2 bases short, with 8 bases between. The CDR3 contains 15 residues. The germline V gene has CDR1 MNHEY and CDR2 SVGEGT. The CDR3 DNA reads as TGTGCCAGCAGTTACTCGAATACAACTGGAAACACCATATATTTT. Residues: CASSYSNTTGNTIYF.

The rearrangement uses TRBV28 and TRBJ2-7, with 9 bases that match TRBD2. Per the germline V gene, CDR1 is MDHEN and CDR2 is SYDVKM. The V segment lost 3 bases and the J segment 5 bases; nucleotides outside the gene matches: 11. The CDR3 is 16 residues long. The CDR3: CASSFLIAGAFHEQYF. The CDR3 DNA sequence: TGTGCCAGCAGTTTCCTAATAGCGGGGGCGTTTCACGAGCAGTACTTC.

This clone was seen only a few times. This chain links TRBV6-2 or TRBV6-3 with TRBJ2-1; D is unclear. In germline, CDR1 is MNHEY, CDR2 SVGEGT. The CDR3 runs 12 residues. Trimming took 1 base from V and 11 from J, leaving 9 bases between them. CDR3 in amino acids: CASSYLSYQQFF. The CDR3 nucleotides read TGTGCCAGCAGTTACTTGTCCTATCAGCAGTTCTTC.

The chain employs TRBV6-6 and TRBJ2-3, with D perhaps TRBD1 (6 bases). Germline V gives CDR1 MNHNY, CDR2 SVGAGI (reference sequence). There are 15 residues in the CDR3. With 2 bases removed from V and 4 bases from J, the gap between germline ends came to 13 bases. DNA of the CDR3: TGTGCCAGCAGTTACACGCGGCGACAGGCAGATACGCAGTATTTT. Amino acid sequence: CASSYTRRQADTQYF.

This rearrangement joins TRBV6-6 to TRBJ1-1, with unresolved D. The CDR3 is 14 residues long. V was trimmed by 7 bases and J by 5 bases, leaving 17 bases between them. The germline CDR1 and CDR2 sequences are MNHNY and SVGAGI (reference sequence). The CDR3 nucleotides are TGTGCCAGCACGTATACCCCGCGGGTAACTGAAGCTTTCTTT. Translating it yields CASTYTPRVTEAFF.

The chain couples TRBV7-9 to TRBJ1-5; 9 bases are a match to TRBD1. The CDR3 contains 14 residues. The germline V gene encodes CDR1 SEHNR and CDR2 FQNEAQ (reference sequence). V lost 5 bases to trimming and J lost 4 bases; unmatched junction nucleotides: 3. CDR3 coding DNA: TGTGCCAGCAGCGAAGACAGGGGGAATCAGCCCCAGCATTTT. Its translation is CASSEDRGNQPQHF.

The rearrangement uses TRBV6-4 and TRBJ1-4, with TRBD1 identical over 8 bases. The ends lost 0 bases at V and 6 bases at J; junction bases unmatched: 9. The CDR3 spans 17 residues. Germline loops: CDR1 MRHNA, CDR2 SNTAGT. The CDR3 reads CASSDSVRGPYHEKLFF. The DNA of the CDR3 is TGTGCCAGCAGTGACTCGGTCAGGGGGCCTTACCATGAAAAACTGTTTTTT.

The chain recombines TRBV18 with TRBJ2-1; D remains unclear. V was trimmed by 5 bases and J by 0 bases, leaving 5 bases between them. Per the germline V gene, CDR1 is KGHSH and CDR2 is LQKENI. This CDR3 comprises 13 residues. The CDR3 spells CASSLFSYNEQFF. CDR3 nucleotide sequence: TGTGCCAGCTCATTATTCTCCTACAATGAGCAGTTCTTC.

The chain has TRBV29-1 and TRBJ2-1; D uncertain. CDR1 SQVTM and CDR2 ANQGSEA come from the germline V gene. This CDR3 has 11 residues. Trimming removed 4 bases from V and 3 bases from J, with 4 bases in between. The CDR3 reads CSVGHYNEQFF. The CDR3 DNA is TGCAGCGTTGGACACTACAATGAGCAGTTCTTC.

The V call is TRBV6-5, the J call TRBJ2-7; 8 bases are a match to TRBD1. The CDR3 is made up of 14 amino acids. The ends lost 7 bases at V and 7 bases at J; junction bases unmatched: 12. The germline V gene has CDR1 MNHEY and CDR2 SVGAGI. CDR3 DNA sequence: TGTGCCAGCAAGCCCCCCACAGGGGGTAGGGAGCAGTACTTC. Protein product: CASKPPTGGREQYF.

This sequence joins TRBV6-5 and TRBJ2-3; D not resolved. CDR3 length: 12 residues. Germline V lookup: CDR1 MNHEY, CDR2 SVGAGI. The germline V and J ends were trimmed by 7 bases and 1 base, with 6 bases remaining between them. Here the CDR3 DNA reads TGTGCCAGCATGGCCGGCACAGATACGCAGTATTTT. Translating it yields CASMAGTDTQYF.

This clone was counted a few times. This sequence joins TRBV2 and TRBJ2-3; TRBD1 is a possible D gene (5 bases). Trimming cost V 6 bases and J 0 bases, with 10 bases left between them. The CDR3 has 14 residues. Germline CDR1 reads SNHLY; CDR2 reads FYNNEI. CDR3: CASRQATSTDTQYF. The DNA for the CDR3 is TGTGCCAGCAGACAGGCAACTAGCACAGATACGCAGTATTTT.

The count of this clone is one. The chain carries TRBV10-2 and TRBJ1-4, with no clear D. The germline gives CDR1 WSHSY, CDR2 SAAADI. V lost 2 bases and J 7 bases, leaving 14 bases between the germline ends. This CDR3 region has 15 residues. The chain's CDR3 is CASSEVATKGEKLFF. CDR3 nucleotides: TGCGCCAGCAGTGAGGTCGCTACTAAAGGTGAAAAACTGTTTTTT.

This clone was seen just once. The rearrangement uses TRBV6-5 and TRBJ1-2; 8 bases line up with TRBD1. V shed 2 bases and J 0 bases; nucleotides not matched to a gene: 5. Per germline, CDR1 MNHEY and CDR2 SVGAGI. This CDR3 spans 16 amino acids. The CDR3 here is CASSYIDRGSNYGYTF. The CDR3 DNA is TGTGCCAGCAGTTACATCGACAGGGGTTCTAACTATGGCTACACCTTC.

The V gene is TRBV4-3, the J gene TRBJ2-1; D possibly corresponds to TRBD2 (7 bases). CDR3 length: 15 residues. Germline V gene sequence: CDR1 LGHNA, CDR2 YSLEER. The ends were cut back, 0 bases at V and 7 bases at J, with 13 bases in the middle. CDR3 protein: CASSQDPGGGNEQFF. CDR3 sequence (DNA): TGCGCCAGCAGCCAAGATCCGGGGGGCGGGAATGAGCAGTTCTTC.

A few counts support this clone. The rearrangement links TRBV2 to TRBJ1-5; 11 bases map to TRBD1. The CDR3 extends over 14 amino acids. The trim removed 8 bases at V and 7 bases at J, leaving 7 bases unmatched. CDR1 and CDR2 (germline): SNHLY, FYNNEI. CDR3: CASGTGGGLQPQHF. The CDR3 nucleotides read TGTGCCAGCGGGACAGGGGGTGGTCTACAGCCCCAGCATTTT.

The chain couples TRBV7-8 to TRBJ2-1; TRBD2 is a possible D gene (7 bases). The length of the CDR3 is 15 residues. Germline V gives CDR1 SGHVS, CDR2 FQNEAQ. Trimming took 6 bases from V and 7 from J, leaving 19 bases between them. CDR3 loop: CASRQGGGAGNEQFF. The CDR3 DNA is TGTGCCAGCAGACAAGGGGGGGGAGCGGGTAATGAGCAGTTCTTC.

This chain connects TRBV30 to TRBJ1-2; D uncertain. Germline CDR1 is GTSNPN and CDR2 is SVGIG (reference sequence). CDR3 size: 13 residues. Trimming removed 0 bases at V and 8 bases at J, with 13 bases between. Here the CDR3 DNA reads TGTGCCTGGAGTGTCGACCGGACTAAAGGCTACACCTTC. It is translated as CAWSVDRTKGYTF.